There are a few counts of the clone carrying this T cell receptor (beta chain). Sequenced by immunoSEQ multiplex PCR; TCRdb stores in-frame clones only, minus some. The repertoire has 120,000 to 150,000 clones, 85% to 95% of them found once; the top ten carry approximately 2.8%. The entry originates in a study of T cell responses to AZD1222 COVID-19 vaccine. Per the germline V gene, CDR1 is SGHRS and CDR2 is YFSETQ. V was clipped by 4 bases and J by 1 base, with 14 bases between them. This CDR3 is 15 amino acids long. The chain couples TRBV5-1 to TRBJ1-1; the D gene is possibly TRBD1 (6 bases). The sequencing used peripheral blood, collected on day 0 of AZD1222 vaccination. The source of this sequence is an adult in good health. DNA for the CDR3: TGCGCCAGCAGCCGGGATGGACAGCCGAACACTGAAGCTTTCTTT. This gives the protein CASSRDGQPNTEAFF.